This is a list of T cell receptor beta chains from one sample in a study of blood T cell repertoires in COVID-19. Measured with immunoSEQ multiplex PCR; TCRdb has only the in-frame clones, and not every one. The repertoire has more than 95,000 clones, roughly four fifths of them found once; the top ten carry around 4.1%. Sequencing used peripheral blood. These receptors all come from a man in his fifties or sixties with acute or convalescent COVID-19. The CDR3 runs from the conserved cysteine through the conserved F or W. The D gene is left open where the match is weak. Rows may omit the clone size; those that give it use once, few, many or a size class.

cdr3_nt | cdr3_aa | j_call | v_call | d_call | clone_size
TGCAGTTCTGGTGAACTAGCGGATAACAATGAGCAGTTCTTC | CSSGELADNNEQFF | TRBJ2-1 | TRBV20-1 | TRBD2 | once
TGTGCCAGCAGTTGGACAGGGGGCGAGGAGACCCAGTACTTC | CASSWTGGEETQYF | TRBJ2-5 | TRBV27 | TRBD1 | .
TGTGCCAGCAGCTCTGCGCGCTACGAGCAGTACTTC | CASSSARYEQYF | TRBJ2-7 | TRBV7-2 | . | once
TGTGCCAGCAGCCCCGGGACTTATAATGAGCAGTTCTTC | CASSPGTYNEQFF | TRBJ2-1 | TRBV7-3 | . | medium-sized
TGTGCCAGCAGTTTATCGGGACAGAGCTCTGGAAACACCATATATTTT | CASSLSGQSSGNTIYF | TRBJ1-3 | TRBV27 | TRBD1 | .
TGTGCCAGCAGAGGACTAGCGGGAGGGCATGAGCAGTTCTTC | CASRGLAGGHEQFF | TRBJ2-1 | TRBV7-9 | TRBD2 | once
TGTGCCAGCAGTGAAGACACAGGGGCTTCTAACTATGGCTACACCTTC | CASSEDTGASNYGYTF | TRBJ1-2 | TRBV2 | TRBD1 | .
TGTGCCAGTAAGTCCCAGGGCCAGGGGGGGAACACTGAAGCTTTCTTT | CASKSQGQGGNTEAFF | TRBJ1-1 | TRBV19 | TRBD1 | .
TGTGCCAGCAGTTATGGGACAGGGGCCAATCAGCCCCAGCATTTT | CASSYGTGANQPQHF | TRBJ1-5 | TRBV6-5 | TRBD1 | .
TGCGCCAGCAGCCGTGGACTAGCGGGAGGGAGAGGCTACAATGAGCAGTTCTTC | CASSRGLAGGRGYNEQFF | TRBJ2-1 | TRBV4-1 | TRBD2 | .
TGTGCCAGCAGCGTAGGGACAGTCTCGGGCGAGCAGTACTTC | CASSVGTVSGEQYF | TRBJ2-7 | TRBV9 | . | .
TGTGCCAGCAGCTTAGGGGCGGGAGGTCCGGGCACCGGGGAGCTGTTTTTT | CASSLGAGGPGTGELFF | TRBJ2-2 | TRBV7-8 | TRBD2 | .
TGTGCCAGCAGTAGAAGCTTCTCCTACGAGCAGTACTTC | CASSRSFSYEQYF | TRBJ2-7 | TRBV6-5 | . | .
TGTGCCAGCGGACTAGCGGGTAGCACAGATACGCAGTATTTT | CASGLAGSTDTQYF | TRBJ2-3 | TRBV25-1 | TRBD2 | .
TGCACCATGGGAGCGGCAAACCCCTACAATGAGCAGTTCTTC | CTMGAANPYNEQFF | TRBJ2-1 | TRBV1 | . | once
TGTGCCTGGAGCCAAAATGACAGGGGGTACGGTGAAAAACTGTTTTTT | CAWSQNDRGYGEKLFF | TRBJ1-4 | TRBV30 | TRBD1 | .
TGCAGCGTCGCGGCCGGGACAGGGGGGAATGAAAAACTGTTTTTT | CSVAAGTGGNEKLFF | TRBJ1-4 | TRBV29-1 | TRBD1 | .
TGTGCCAGCAGTCCCATGGAGGGTAGACCCCTCCACTTT | CASSPMEGRPLHF | TRBJ1-6 | TRBV12-3/TRBV12-4 | . | .
TGTGCCAGCAGTTACTCGCTAGCGGGGACAGATACGCAGTATTTT | CASSYSLAGTDTQYF | TRBJ2-3 | TRBV6-5 | TRBD2 | .
TGTGCCAGCAGCTTGCCAGGGGACAATCGGGCCACCGGGGAGCTGTTTTTT | CASSLPGDNRATGELFF | TRBJ2-2 | TRBV5-6 | . | .
TGCGCCAGCAGCTTTCGGGCAGCGGGCGGAGAAAAACTGTTTTTT | CASSFRAAGGEKLFF | TRBJ1-4 | TRBV5-1 | . | few